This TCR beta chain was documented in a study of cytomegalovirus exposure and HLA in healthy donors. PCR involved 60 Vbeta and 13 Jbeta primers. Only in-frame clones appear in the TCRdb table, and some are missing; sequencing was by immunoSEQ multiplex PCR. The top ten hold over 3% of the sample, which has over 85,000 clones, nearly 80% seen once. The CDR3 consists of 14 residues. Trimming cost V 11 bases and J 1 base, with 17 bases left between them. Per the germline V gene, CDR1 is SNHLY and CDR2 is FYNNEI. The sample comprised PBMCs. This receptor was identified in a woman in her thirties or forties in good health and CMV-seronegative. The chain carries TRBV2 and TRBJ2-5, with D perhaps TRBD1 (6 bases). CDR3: CASQPDRTQETQYF. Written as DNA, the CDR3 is TGTGCCTCCCAACCAGACAGGACCCAAGAGACCCAGTACTTC.